This TCR beta chain was sequenced for a study of cytomegalovirus exposure and HLA in healthy donors. Trimming took 4 bases from V and 8 from J; bases not matched to a gene: 5. The CDR3 contains 12 residues. Germline V gene lookup returns CDR1 SGHTA and CDR2 FQGNSA. Primers included in the PCR were 60 Vbeta and 13 Jbeta primers. The table came from immunoSEQ multiplex PCR; TCRdb's copy has only in-frame clones and leaves some out. The sample contains about 150,000 clones, 65% to 90% of which appear only once. Sampled while nominally healthy, donors likely had unrecorded immune exposures. Turning to this clone: Its antigen remains unknown.

Whole-study results and caveats: It was reported that the classifier diagnosed cytomegalovirus status with high specificity and sensitivity in both the original and validation cohorts. Sequencing likely generated an artifact that appeared as a cluster of highly shared sequence variants. With further analysis later on, most CMV-associated TCR beta chains appeared HLA-restricted.

This TCR derives from a woman younger than 35 in good health and CMV-seronegative. What was sequenced was PBMCs. This chain connects TRBV7-2 to TRBJ2-7, with 7 positions matching TRBD2. This chain's CDR3 is CASSSTGTKQYF. In DNA form, the CDR3 reads TGTGCCAGCAGCTCCACCGGGACTAAGCAGTACTTC.